This is a list of T cell receptor beta chains from one sample in a study of beta chain features in type 1 diabetes. Produced via immunoSEQ multiplex PCR; TCRdb's table is partial and in-frame only. The table has about 180,000 clones, approximately 13% seen once; the top ten hold 0.62%. Sample: central memory CD4+ T cells from blood. The receptors originated from a woman aged 18-30 years in good health. CDR3s include the opening cysteine and the closing phenylalanine or tryptophan. The D gene is left open where the match is weak. A clone size is listed for some rows: how often the clone was seen (once, few, many), or a class if it is expanded.

v_gene,j_gene,abundance,d_gene,CDR3aa,CDR3nt
TRBV11-2,TRBJ2-1,.,TRBD1,CASSPGQGNNEQFF,TGTGCCAGCAGCCCGGGACAGGGGAACAATGAGCAGTTCTTC
TRBV2,TRBJ2-2,.,.,CASSDGQAGTGELFF,TGTGCCAGCAGTGATGGGCAGGCGGGCACCGGGGAGCTGTTTTTT
TRBV11-2,TRBJ2-1,.,TRBD2,CASSPRLAGVYNEQFF,TGTGCCAGCAGCCCGCGACTAGCGGGAGTATACAATGAGCAGTTCTTC
TRBV27,TRBJ1-3,.,.,CASSPETGVKDVYF,TGTGCCAGCAGCCCAGAGACAGGAGTTAAGGACGTATATTTT
TRBV7-2,TRBJ1-2,.,.,CASSLLGVYGYTF,TGTGCCAGCAGCTTGTTGGGAGTATATGGCTACACCTTC
TRBV10-3,TRBJ2-7,.,TRBD2,CAITNLAGGPSYEQYF,TGTGCCATCACGAACCTAGCGGGAGGGCCCTCCTACGAGCAGTACTTC
TRBV30,TRBJ2-7,few,TRBD2,CACIRLAPYEQYF,TGTGCCTGCATTCGACTAGCACCCTACGAGCAGTACTTC
TRBV5-6,TRBJ2-1,few,.,CASSLILGGEQFF,TGTGCCAGCAGCTTGATTTTAGGAGGTGAGCAGTTCTTC
TRBV27,TRBJ2-5,few,.,CASSLQGEQETQYF,TGTGCCAGCAGTTTACAGGGTGAACAAGAGACCCAGTACTTC
TRBV28,TRBJ1-2,few,.,CASSLVWSGYTF,TGTGCCAGCAGTCTCGTGTGGAGTGGCTACACCTTC
TRBV18,TRBJ2-2,few,.,CASSPPTATNTGELFF,TGTGCCAGCTCACCGCCGACAGCAACGAACACCGGGGAGCTGTTTTTT
TRBV18,TRBJ1-4,few,.,CASSPYSRAEKLFF,TGTGCCAGCTCACCATACAGCAGGGCTGAAAAACTGTTTTTT
TRBV27,TRBJ2-7,.,TRBD2,CASSYLAGRQYEQYF,TGTGCCAGCAGTTATCTAGCGGGGAGGCAATACGAGCAGTACTTC
TRBV5-6,TRBJ1-4,.,.,CASSLIQGREKLFF,TGTGCCAGCAGCTTGATCCAGGGCCGCGAAAAACTGTTTTTT
TRBV25-1,TRBJ2-1,.,.,CASRETVRNEQFF,TGTGCCAGCAGAGAGACCGTCAGGAATGAGCAGTTCTTC
TRBV9,TRBJ2-6,.,.,CASSEYSSGANVLTF,TGTGCCAGCAGCGAATACAGCTCTGGGGCCAACGTCCTGACTTTC
TRBV6-6,TRBJ2-7,few,TRBD1,CASSGGPGQGPGEQYF,TGTGCCAGCAGTGGGGGGCCGGGACAGGGCCCTGGCGAGCAGTACTTC
TRBV27,TRBJ1-2,few,.,CASRSGGSIYGYTF,TGTGCCAGCCGGTCGGGGGGGTCGATCTATGGCTACACCTTC
TRBV9,TRBJ2-7,few,.,CASSPRTVRSYEQYF,TGTGCCAGCAGCCCCCGGACAGTTCGGTCCTACGAGCAGTACTTC